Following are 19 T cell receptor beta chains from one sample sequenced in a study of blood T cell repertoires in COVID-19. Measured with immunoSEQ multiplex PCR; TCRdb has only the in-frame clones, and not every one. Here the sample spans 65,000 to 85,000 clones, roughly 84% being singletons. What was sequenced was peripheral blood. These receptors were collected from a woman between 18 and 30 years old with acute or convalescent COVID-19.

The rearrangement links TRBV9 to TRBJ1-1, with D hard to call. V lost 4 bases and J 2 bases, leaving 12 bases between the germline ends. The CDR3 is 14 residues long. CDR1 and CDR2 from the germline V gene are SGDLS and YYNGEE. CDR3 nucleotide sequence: TGTGCCAGCAGCCCTTTTGGGAGAAACACTGAAGCTTTCTTT. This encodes CASSPFGRNTEAFF. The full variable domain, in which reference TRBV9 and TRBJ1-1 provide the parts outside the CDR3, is DSGVTQTPKHLITATGQRVTLRCSPRSGDLSVYWYQQSLDQGLQFLIQYYNGEERAKGNILERFSAQQFPDLHSELNLSSLELGDSALYFCASSPFGRNTEAFFGQGTRLTVV.

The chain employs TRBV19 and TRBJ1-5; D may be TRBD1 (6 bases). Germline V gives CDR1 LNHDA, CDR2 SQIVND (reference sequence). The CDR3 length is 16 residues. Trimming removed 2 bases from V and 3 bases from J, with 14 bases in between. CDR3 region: CASSISSGADNQPQHF. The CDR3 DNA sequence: TGTGCCAGTAGTATATCATCAGGGGCCGACAATCAGCCCCAGCATTTT.

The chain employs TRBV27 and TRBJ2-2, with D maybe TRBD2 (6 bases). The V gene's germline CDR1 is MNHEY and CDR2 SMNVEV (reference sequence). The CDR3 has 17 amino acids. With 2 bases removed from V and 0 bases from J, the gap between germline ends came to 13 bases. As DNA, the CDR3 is TGTGCCAGCAGTTTAGTTCAAGCGGGCGCGAACACCGGGGAGCTGTTTTTT. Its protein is CASSLVQAGANTGELFF.

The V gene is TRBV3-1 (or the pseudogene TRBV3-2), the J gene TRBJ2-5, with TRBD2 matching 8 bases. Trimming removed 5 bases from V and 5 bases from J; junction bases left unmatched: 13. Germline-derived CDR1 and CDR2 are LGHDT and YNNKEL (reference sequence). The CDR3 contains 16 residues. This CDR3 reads CASSTTSAGAGETQYF. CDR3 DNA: TGTGCCAGCAGCACAACTTCAGCGGGAGCCGGTGAGACCCAGTACTTC.

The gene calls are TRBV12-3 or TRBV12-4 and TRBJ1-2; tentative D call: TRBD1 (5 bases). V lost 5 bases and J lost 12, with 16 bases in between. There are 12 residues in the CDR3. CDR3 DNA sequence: TGTGCCAGCAGTCGCGGCGGGGGGTCCCACACCTTC. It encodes CASSRGGGSHTF.

This CDR3 reads CASSAGTMSNTGELFF. CDR3 DNA sequence: TGTGCCAGCAGCGCAGGGACAATGTCGAACACCGGGGAGCTGTTTTTT. V is TRBV5-6 and J is TRBJ2-2; a weak D match, TRBD1 (6 bases). Germline lookup yields CDR1 SGHDT and CDR2 YYEEEE. Trimming removed 4 bases at V and 0 bases at J, with 13 bases between. This CDR3 has 16 residues.

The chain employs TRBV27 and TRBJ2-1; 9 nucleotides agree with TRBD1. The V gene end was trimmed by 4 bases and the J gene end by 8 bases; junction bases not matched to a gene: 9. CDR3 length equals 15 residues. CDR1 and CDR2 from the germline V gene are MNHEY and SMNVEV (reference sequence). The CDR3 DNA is TGTGCCAGCAGTTCCCTAGGGACAGGGAGGGATGAGCAGTTCTTC. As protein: CASSSLGTGRDEQFF.

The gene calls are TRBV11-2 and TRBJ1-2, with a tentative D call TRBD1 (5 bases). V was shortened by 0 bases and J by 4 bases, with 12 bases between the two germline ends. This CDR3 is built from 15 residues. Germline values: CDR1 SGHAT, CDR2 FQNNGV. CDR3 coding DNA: TGTGCCAGCAGCTTAGATCCAGGGAACACCTATGGCTACACCTTC. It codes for CASSLDPGNTYGYTF.

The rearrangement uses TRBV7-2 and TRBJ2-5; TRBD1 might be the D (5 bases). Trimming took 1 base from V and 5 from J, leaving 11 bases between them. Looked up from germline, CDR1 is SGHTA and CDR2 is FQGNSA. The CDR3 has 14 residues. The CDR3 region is CASSLGGAGETQYF. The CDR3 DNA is TGTGCCAGCAGCTTAGGTGGGGCTGGGGAGACCCAGTACTTC.

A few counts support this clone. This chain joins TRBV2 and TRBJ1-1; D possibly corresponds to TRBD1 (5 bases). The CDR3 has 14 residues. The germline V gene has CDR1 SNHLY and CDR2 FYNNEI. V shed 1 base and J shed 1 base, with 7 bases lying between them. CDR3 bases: TGTGCCAGCAGTGAAGAGGGGCCGAACACTGAAGCTTTCTTT. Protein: CASSEEGPNTEAFF.

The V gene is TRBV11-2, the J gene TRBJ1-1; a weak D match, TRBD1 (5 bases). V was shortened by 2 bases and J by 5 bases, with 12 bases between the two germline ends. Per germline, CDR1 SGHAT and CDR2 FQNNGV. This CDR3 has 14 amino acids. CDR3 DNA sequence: TGTGCCAGCAGCTTATTGGGGGAGGGGACTGAAGCTTTCTTT. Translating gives CASSLLGEGTEAFF.

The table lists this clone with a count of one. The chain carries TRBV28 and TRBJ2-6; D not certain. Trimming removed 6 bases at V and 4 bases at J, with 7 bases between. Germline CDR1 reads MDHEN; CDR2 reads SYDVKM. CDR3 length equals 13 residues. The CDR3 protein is CASRLNGANVLTF. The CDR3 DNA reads TGTGCCAGCAGACTAAACGGGGCCAACGTCCTGACTTTC.

The CDR3 DNA follows: TGTGCCACCAGCAGGCAGGGACAGTCCTACGAGCAGTACTTC. Translating gives CATSRQGQSYEQYF. The chain carries TRBV15 and TRBJ2-7, with 7 bases aligning to TRBD1. The CDR3 sequence is 14 residues long. Germline CDR1 reads LNHNV; CDR2 reads YYDKDF (reference sequence). After removal of 3 bases from V and 1 base from J, the junction contained 3 bases not matched to a gene.

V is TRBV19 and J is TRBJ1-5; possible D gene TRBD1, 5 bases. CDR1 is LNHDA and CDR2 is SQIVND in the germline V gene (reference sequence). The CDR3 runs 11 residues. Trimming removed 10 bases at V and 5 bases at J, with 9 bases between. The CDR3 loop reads CATGTYQPQHF. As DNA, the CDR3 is TGTGCCACCGGGACTTATCAGCCCCAGCATTTT.

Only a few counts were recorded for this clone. CDR3 nucleotide sequence: TGTGCCAGCAGTGTCGACAGGGAAACAGATACGCAGTATTTT. Its translation: CASSVDRETDTQYF. The genes are TRBV6-4 and TRBJ2-3; TRBD1 aligns across 7 bases. Germline loops: CDR1 MRHNA, CDR2 SNTAGT. The CDR3 is made up of 14 amino acids. With 4 bases clipped from V and 3 bases from J, the junction kept 4 bases outside the gene matches.

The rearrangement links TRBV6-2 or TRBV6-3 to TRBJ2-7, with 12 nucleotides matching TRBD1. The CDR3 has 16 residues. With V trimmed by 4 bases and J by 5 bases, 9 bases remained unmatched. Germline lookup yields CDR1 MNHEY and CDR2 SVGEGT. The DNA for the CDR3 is TGTGCCAGCAGTTCTAGACCCGGGACAGGGGGCCACGAGCAGTACTTC. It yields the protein CASSSRPGTGGHEQYF.

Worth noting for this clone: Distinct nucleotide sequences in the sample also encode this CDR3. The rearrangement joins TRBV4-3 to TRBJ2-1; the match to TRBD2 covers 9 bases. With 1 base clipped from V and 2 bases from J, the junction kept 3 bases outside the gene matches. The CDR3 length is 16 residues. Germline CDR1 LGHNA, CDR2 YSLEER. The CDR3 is CASSQVAGGPYNEQFF. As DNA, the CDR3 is TGCGCCAGCAGCCAAGTTGCGGGAGGGCCCTACAATGAGCAGTTCTTC.

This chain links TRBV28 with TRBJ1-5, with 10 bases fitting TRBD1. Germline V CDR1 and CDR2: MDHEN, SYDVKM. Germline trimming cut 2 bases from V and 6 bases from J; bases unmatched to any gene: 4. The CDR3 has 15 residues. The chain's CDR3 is CASSLGGTGVQPQHF. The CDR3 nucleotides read TGTGCCAGCAGTTTAGGCGGGACAGGGGTTCAGCCCCAGCATTTT.

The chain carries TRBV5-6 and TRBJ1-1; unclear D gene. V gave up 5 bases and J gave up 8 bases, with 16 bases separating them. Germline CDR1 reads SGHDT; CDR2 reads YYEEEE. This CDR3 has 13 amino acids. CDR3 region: CASSGEGAMEAFF. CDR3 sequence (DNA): TGTGCCAGCAGTGGGGAGGGCGCGATGGAAGCTTTCTTT.